Given below is one T cell receptor (beta chain) in context. This specimen belongs to a study of technical replicates of blood from a handful of donors. Clones were sequenced by immunoSEQ multiplex PCR, and TCRdb holds only the in-frame ones, with some missing. The sample has 70,000 to 90,000 clones, approximately 92% seen once. This TCR was recovered from a human donor in good health. Sequenced input: T cells isolated from PBMCs.

CDR3: CASSYSSGRTYEQYF. The DNA of the CDR3 is TGTGCCAGCAGTTACTCGAGCGGGCGTACCTACGAGCAGTACTTC. V gene TRBV6-5 combines with J gene TRBJ2-7; tentatively, D is TRBD2 (6 bases). Trimming removed 0 bases at V and 2 bases at J, with 11 bases between. CDR3 length equals 15 residues. CDR1 is MNHEY, CDR2 SVGAGI, per germline.